This entry describes one TCR beta chain. The study drew participants aged roughly 18 to 95 years from some 23 US areas. Grouping used clinical history reported by participants in a survey and questionnaire. This sample is drawn from a study of blood T cell repertoires in COVID-19. About the study: The United States, Italy and Spain supplied acute and convalescent COVID-19 samples. The cDNA or gDNA used as material had been derived from T cells, B-cell-depleted T cells, or PBMCs.

The CDR3 has 13 residues. Deletions cut 8 bases from V and 4 bases from J, with 13 bases between. Germline values: CDR1 LNHDA, CDR2 SQIVND (reference sequence). Assay: immunoSEQ multiplex PCR; the TCRdb copy retains only in-frame clones and omits some. The sample has roughly 290,000 clones, 70% to 90% seen once. Source material: PBMCs or T cells enriched from blood (not recorded which). V usage is TRBV19 and J usage is TRBJ2-3, with D perhaps TRBD1 (6 bases). This TCR was sampled from a man aged 25 to 40 who had recovered from COVID-19. The CDR3 region is CASSGVSADTQYF. CDR3 nucleotide sequence: TGTGCCAGTTCAGGGGTGTCGGCAGATACGCAGTATTTT. The complete variable domain, with remaining parts taken from reference TRBV19 and TRBJ2-3, reads DGGITQSPKYLFRKEGQNVTLSCEQNLNHDAMYWYRQDPGQGLRLIYYSQIVNDFQKGDIAEGYSVSREKKESFPLTVTSAQKNPTAFYLCASSGVSADTQYFGPGTRLTVL.